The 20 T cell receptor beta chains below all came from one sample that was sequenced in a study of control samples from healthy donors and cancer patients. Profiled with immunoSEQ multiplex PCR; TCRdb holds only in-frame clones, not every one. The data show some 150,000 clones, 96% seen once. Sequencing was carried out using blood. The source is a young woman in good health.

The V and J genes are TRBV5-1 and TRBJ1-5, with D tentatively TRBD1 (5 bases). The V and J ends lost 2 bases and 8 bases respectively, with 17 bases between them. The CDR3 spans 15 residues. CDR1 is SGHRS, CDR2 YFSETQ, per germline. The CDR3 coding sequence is TGCGCCAGCAGCTTAGCGGGCAGGCGGGACGAGCCCCAGCATTTT. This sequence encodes CASSLAGRRDEPQHF.

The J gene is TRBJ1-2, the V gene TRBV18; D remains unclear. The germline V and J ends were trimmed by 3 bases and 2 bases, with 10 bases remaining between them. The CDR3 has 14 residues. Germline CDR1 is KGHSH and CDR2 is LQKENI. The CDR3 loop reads CASSPRQQNYGYTF. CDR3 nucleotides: TGTGCCAGCTCACCGAGACAACAAAACTATGGCTACACCTTC.

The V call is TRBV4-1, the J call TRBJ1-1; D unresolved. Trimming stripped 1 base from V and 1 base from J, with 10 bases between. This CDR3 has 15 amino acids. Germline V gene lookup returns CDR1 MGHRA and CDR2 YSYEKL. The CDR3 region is CASSQVGHPNTEAFF. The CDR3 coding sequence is TGCGCCAGCAGCCAAGTAGGTCACCCGAACACTGAAGCTTTCTTT.

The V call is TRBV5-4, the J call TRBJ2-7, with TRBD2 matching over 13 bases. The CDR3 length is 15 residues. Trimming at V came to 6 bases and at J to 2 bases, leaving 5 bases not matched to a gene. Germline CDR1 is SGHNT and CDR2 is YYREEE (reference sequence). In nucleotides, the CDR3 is TGTGCCAGCACCCCGGGGACTAGCGGGACCTACGAGCAGTACTTC. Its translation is CASTPGTSGTYEQYF.

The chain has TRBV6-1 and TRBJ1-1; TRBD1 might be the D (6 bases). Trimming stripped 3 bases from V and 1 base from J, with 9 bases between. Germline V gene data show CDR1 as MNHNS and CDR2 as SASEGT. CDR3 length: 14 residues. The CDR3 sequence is CASSDQGRNTEAFF. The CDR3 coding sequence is TGTGCCAGCAGTGATCAGGGGAGGAACACTGAAGCTTTCTTT.

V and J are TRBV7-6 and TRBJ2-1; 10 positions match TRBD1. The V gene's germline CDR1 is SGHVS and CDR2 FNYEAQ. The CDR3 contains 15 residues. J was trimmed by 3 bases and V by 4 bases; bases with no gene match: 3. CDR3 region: CASSSGTGDYNEQFF. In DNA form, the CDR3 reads TGTGCCAGCAGCTCCGGGACAGGGGACTACAATGAGCAGTTCTTC. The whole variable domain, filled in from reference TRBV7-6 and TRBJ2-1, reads GAGVSQSPRYKVTKRGQDVALRCDPISGHVSLYWYRQALGQGPEFLTYFNYEAQQDKSGLPNDRFSAERPEGSISTLTIQRTEQRDSAMYRCASSSGTGDYNEQFFGPGTRLTVL.

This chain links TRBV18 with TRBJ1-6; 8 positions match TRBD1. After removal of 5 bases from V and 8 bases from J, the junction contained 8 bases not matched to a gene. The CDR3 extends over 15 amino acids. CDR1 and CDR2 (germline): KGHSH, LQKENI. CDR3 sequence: CASSAGQGRYSPLHF. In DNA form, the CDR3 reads TGTGCCAGCTCAGCTGGACAGGGACGTTATTCACCCCTCCACTTT. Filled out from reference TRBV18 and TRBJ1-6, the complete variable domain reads NAGVMQNPRHLVRRRGQEARLRCSPMKGHSHVYWYRQLPEEGLKFMVYLQKENIIDESGMPKERFSAEFPKEGPSILRIQQVVRGDSAAYFCASSAGQGRYSPLHFGNGTRLTVT.

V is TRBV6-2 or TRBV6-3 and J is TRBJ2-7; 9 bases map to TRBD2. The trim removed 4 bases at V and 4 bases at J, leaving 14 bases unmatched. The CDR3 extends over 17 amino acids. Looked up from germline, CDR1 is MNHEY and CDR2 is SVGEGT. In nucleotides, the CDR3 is TGTGCCAGCAGTTTCCCGGGCGCGGGAGGGCCGGGGTACGAGCAGTACTTC. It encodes CASSFPGAGGPGYEQYF.

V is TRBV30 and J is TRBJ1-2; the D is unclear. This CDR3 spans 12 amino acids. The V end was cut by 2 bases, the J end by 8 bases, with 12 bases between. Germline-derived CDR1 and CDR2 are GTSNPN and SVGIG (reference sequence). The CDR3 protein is CAWSKGHGGYTF. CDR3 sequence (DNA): TGTGCCTGGAGTAAAGGGCACGGGGGCTACACCTTC.

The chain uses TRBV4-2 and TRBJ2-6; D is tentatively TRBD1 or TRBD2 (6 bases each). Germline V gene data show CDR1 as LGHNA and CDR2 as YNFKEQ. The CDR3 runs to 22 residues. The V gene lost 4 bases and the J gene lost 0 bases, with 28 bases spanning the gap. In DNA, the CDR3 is TGTGCCAGCAGCCCGAAGGGCTGGGGGGCCGGGAATATAGGCTCTGGGGCCAACGTCCTGACTTTC. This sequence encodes CASSPKGWGAGNIGSGANVLTF.

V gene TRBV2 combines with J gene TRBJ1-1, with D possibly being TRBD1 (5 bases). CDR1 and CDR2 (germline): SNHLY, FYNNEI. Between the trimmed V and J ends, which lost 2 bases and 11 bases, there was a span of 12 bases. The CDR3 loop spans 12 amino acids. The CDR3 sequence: CASSEQGRDAFF. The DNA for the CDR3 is TGTGCCAGCAGTGAACAGGGACGAGATGCTTTCTTT.

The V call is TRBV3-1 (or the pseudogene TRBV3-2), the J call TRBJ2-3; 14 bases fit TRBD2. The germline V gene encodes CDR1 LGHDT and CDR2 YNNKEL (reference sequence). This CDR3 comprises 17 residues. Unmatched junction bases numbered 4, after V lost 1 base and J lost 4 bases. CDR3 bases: TGTGCCAGCAGCCAAGGAACGACTAGCGGGGGGGCAGATACGCAGTATTTT. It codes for CASSQGTTSGGADTQYF.

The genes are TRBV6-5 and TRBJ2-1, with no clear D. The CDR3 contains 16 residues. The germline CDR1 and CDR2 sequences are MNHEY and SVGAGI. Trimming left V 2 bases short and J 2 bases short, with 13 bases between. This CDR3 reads CASSYVSSFAYNEQFF. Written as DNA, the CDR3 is TGTGCCAGCAGTTACGTCTCATCATTTGCCTACAATGAGCAGTTCTTC.

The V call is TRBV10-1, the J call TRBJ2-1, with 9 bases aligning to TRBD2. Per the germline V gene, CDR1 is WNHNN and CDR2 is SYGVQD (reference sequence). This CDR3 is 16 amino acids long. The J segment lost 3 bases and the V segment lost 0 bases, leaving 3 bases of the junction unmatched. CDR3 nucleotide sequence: TGCGCCAGCAGTGAGTCGCGGGGGGGTAACTACAATGAGCAGTTCTTC. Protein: CASSESRGGNYNEQFF.

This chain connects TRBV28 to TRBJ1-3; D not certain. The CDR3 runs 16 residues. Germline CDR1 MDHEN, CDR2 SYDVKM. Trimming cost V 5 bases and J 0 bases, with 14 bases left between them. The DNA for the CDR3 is TGTGCCAGCAGTCCCCCCCAGCGGACCTCTGGAAACACCATATATTTT. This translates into CASSPPQRTSGNTIYF.

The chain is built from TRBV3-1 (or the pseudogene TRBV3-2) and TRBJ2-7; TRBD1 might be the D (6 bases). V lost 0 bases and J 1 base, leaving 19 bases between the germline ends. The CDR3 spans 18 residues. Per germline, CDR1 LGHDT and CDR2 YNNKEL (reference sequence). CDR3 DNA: TGTGCCAGCAGCCAAGAAACCGCAGGGACACTAAGGTCCTACGAGCAGTACTTC. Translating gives CASSQETAGTLRSYEQYF.

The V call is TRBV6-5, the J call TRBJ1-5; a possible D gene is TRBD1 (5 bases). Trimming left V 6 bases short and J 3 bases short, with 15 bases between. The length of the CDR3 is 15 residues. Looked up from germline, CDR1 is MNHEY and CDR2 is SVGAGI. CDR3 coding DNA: TGTGCCAGCAGCCAAGGACACCTCAACAATCAGCCCCAGCATTTT. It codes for CASSQGHLNNQPQHF.

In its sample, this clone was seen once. Here the CDR3 reads CASSPVASRGSYNEQFF. The CDR3 DNA reads as TGCGCCAGCAGCCCAGTGGCCAGTCGGGGCTCCTACAATGAGCAGTTCTTC. The rearrangement links TRBV5-1 to TRBJ2-1; maybe TRBD2 (5 bases). This CDR3 is built from 17 residues. The germline V gene encodes CDR1 SGHRS and CDR2 YFSETQ. The V end lost 4 bases, the J end lost 0 bases, and 17 bases lay between the germline ends.

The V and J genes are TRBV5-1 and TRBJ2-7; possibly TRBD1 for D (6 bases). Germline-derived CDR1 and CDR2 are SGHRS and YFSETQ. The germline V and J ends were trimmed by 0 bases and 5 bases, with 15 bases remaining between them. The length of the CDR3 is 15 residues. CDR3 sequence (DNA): TGCGCCAGCAGCTTGGCCGAGGGGGTTCTCGACGAGCAGTACTTC. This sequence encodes CASSLAEGVLDEQYF.

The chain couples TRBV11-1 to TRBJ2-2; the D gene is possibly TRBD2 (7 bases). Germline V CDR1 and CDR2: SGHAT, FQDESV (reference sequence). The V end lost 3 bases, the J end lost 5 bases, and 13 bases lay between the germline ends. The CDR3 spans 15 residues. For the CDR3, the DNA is TGTGCCAGCAGCTTCCTCGGGGGGCGGACCGGGGAGCTGTTTTTT. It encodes CASSFLGGRTGELFF. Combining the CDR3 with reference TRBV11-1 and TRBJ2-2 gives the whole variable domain EAEVAQSPRYKITEKSQAVAFWCDPISGHATLYWYRQILGQGPELLVQFQDESVVDDSQLPKDRFSAERLKGVDSTLKIQPAELGDSAMYLCASSFLGGRTGELFFGEGSRLTVL.